This TCR beta chain was identified in a study of cytomegalovirus exposure and HLA in healthy donors. Regarding the study as a whole: In a later analysis, an Asian-associated ancestry cluster reportedly showed fewer N-insertions than the approximately 670-donor mean. Trimming of TCR beta V- and J-genes showed a link, identified in a later analysis, to a missense DCLRE1C variant.

The table lists this clone with a few counts. Its antigen is not identified. The PCR contained 60 Vbeta and 13 Jbeta primers. Assay: immunoSEQ multiplex PCR; the TCRdb copy retains only in-frame clones and omits some. The sample records over 130,000 clones, under 75% being singletons. The CDR3 is 16 residues long. With V trimmed by 3 bases and J by 6 bases, 8 bases remained unmatched. Germline values: CDR1 SGDLS, CDR2 YYNGEE. Sequenced: PBMCs. V is TRBV9 and J is TRBJ2-1, with 11 positions matching TRBD1. The source is a woman aged 55 to 70 in good health and CMV-seropositive. The CDR3 spells CASSALGTGGRNEQFF. The CDR3 DNA sequence: TGTGCCAGCAGCGCTCTGGGGACAGGGGGTCGCAATGAGCAGTTCTTC.